A selection of T cell receptor beta chains follows, all from one sample in a study of T cells expressing NK-cell markers. TCRdb derives one entry per CDR3 protein from the 5' RACE reads, leaving out DNA. Recorded for this sample: some 390,000 distinct CDR3 sequences. Sequencing input: blood T cells: a sorted CD56 or NKG2C T cell subset, CD4+ or CD8+ T cells, or bulk PBMC T cells (not recorded which). Receptor source: a woman aged 50 to 60 in good health. The CDR3 runs from the conserved cysteine through the conserved F or W. Fields, in order: J gene, V gene, CDR3 protein.

>TRBJ2-7|TRBV13
CASSFGKTSYEQYF
>TRBJ2-1|TRBV20-1
CSAKPVGTESNEQFF
>TRBJ1-1|TRBV6-2/TRBV6-3
CASSDVQGTEAFF
>TRBJ2-2|TRBV2
CASIHYGGALSGELFF
>TRBJ2-7|TRBV12-3/TRBV12-4
CASSPGPSVYEQYF
>TRBJ2-1|TRBV6-1
CASSYLGKGEYNEQFF
>TRBJ2-3|TRBV6-2/TRBV6-3
CASKKSGSTDTQYF
>TRBJ1-1|TRBV9
CASRGTGLNTEAFF
>TRBJ2-7|TRBV6-5
CASRRRTGGEQYF
>TRBJ2-3|TRBV20-1
CSVQGGGRTDTQYF
>TRBJ2-7|TRBV12-5
CASAGGTNEQYF
>TRBJ2-1|TRBV5-1
CASSLDRGFRAEQFF
>TRBJ2-1|TRBV5-4
CASSSRLALNNEQFF
>TRBJ2-1|TRBV24-1
CATSDRSGARNEQFF
>TRBJ1-5|TRBV6-1
CASSETTDRGSEPQHF
>TRBJ1-2|TRBV7-6
CASSLADTGYGYTF